This TCR beta chain was obtained from a study of PD-1 blockade in classical Hodgkin lymphoma. Germline V gene data show CDR1 as MNHEY and CDR2 as SVGAGI. This CDR3 has 15 residues. The V end lost 2 bases, the J end lost 1 base, and 9 bases lay between the germline ends. General study findings and limits: Reported baseline diversity: healthy donors highest, relapsed/refractory patients lowest.

All patients relapsed after autologous stem cell transplantation, and brentuximab vedotin exposure varied. Clones were read by immunoSEQ multiplex PCR, and TCRdb kept only the in-frame ones, dropping some. The data hold some 65,000 clones, with 71% observed a single time. As concerns this clone: No antigen is known for it.

The sequence derives from a human donor with classical Hodgkin lymphoma. The chain employs TRBV6-5 and TRBJ2-1; tentative D call: TRBD1 (6 bases). Sequencing used peripheral blood mononuclear cells (PBMCs), obtained before the second cycle of nivolumab. In DNA, the CDR3 is TGTGCCAGCAGTTACCAGGGGATGTCCTACAATGAGCAGTTCTTC. Its translation: CASSYQGMSYNEQFF.